This T cell receptor (beta chain) was documented in a study of cytomegalovirus exposure and HLA in healthy donors. The study, taken as a whole, reports: Analysis was carried out at a later point, and it linked a missense DCLRE1C variant to TCR beta V- and J-gene trimming.

With regard to this clone: What it binds is not known.

This CDR3 comprises 15 residues. V shed 3 bases and J 2 bases; nucleotides not matched to a gene: 6. Germline loops: CDR1 MGHRA, CDR2 YSYEKL. Donors counted as nominally healthy when sampled, yet unrecorded immune exposures were likely. This PCR relied on a set of 60 Vbeta primers and 13 Jbeta primers. The assay was immunoSEQ multiplex PCR, and TCRdb's table has in-frame clones only and misses some. The sample lists approximately 110,000 clones; more than 60% were seen once. The sample consisted of PBMCs. The chain combines TRBV4-1 with TRBJ1-1; 7 nucleotides match TRBD1. The receptor was derived from a woman in her 40s in good health and CMV-seropositive. CDR3 bases: TGCGCCAGCAGCCACCTCAGGACAGGCAACACTGAAGCTTTCTTT. This encodes CASSHLRTGNTEAFF.